A selection of T cell receptor beta chains follows, all from one sample in a study of response to subunit inactivated influenza vaccine. MiXCR, run by TCRdb on the RT-PCR reads, gives a single entry per CDR3 protein. The sample comprises about 570,000 distinct CDR3 sequences, around 10% of which are singletons, and 11% rests with the top ten. These same data were also listed under a study on T cells expressing NK-cell markers.

The specimen comprised PBMCs from blood, sampled on the day of vaccination. These TCRs come from a man aged 50 to 60 who received an inactivated influenza vaccine. Each CDR3 is given with its conserved first and last residue. The D gene is left open where the match is weak. Only some rows state a clone size, as once, few, many or a class for expanded clones.

D gene,clone size,V gene,J gene,CDR3 protein,CDR3 DNA
TRBD1,many,TRBV5-1,TRBJ1-1,CASRKGALTLNTEAFF,TGCGCCAGCAGAAAGGGGGCCTTAACGTTGAACACTGAAGCTTTCTTT
-,few,TRBV2,TRBJ2-1,CASSEPLRDYNEQFF,TGTGCCAGCAGTGAACCACTTAGGGATTACAATGAGCAGTTCTTC
TRBD2,-,TRBV7-2,TRBJ2-1,CASSLAPGGGLNEQFF,TGTGCCAGCAGCTTAGCCCCCGGCGGGGGGTTGAATGAGCAGTTCTTC
-,few,TRBV12-3/TRBV12-4,TRBJ2-1,CASSLKIYNEQFF,TGTGCCAGCAGTCTGAAAATCTACAATGAGCAGTTCTTC
TRBD2,-,TRBV6-5,TRBJ2-1,CASSYRLARRDEQFF,TGTGCCAGCAGTTACAGACTAGCGCGTAGAGATGAGCAGTTCTTC
-,few,TRBV4-3,TRBJ1-1,CASSQDVALGTEAFF,TGCGCCAGCAGCCAAGATGTAGCCTTGGGCACTGAAGCTTTCTTT
-,few,TRBV6-2/TRBV6-3,TRBJ2-5,CASSYSGLGETQYF,TGTGCCAGCAGTTACTCCGGGCTCGGGGAGACCCAGTACTTC
TRBD2,-,TRBV3-1,TRBJ2-1,CASSQAGGGALAQFF,TGTGCCAGCAGCCAAGCGGGAGGCGGGGCTCTCGCTCAGTTCTTC
-,-,TRBV28,TRBJ2-1,CASSLLASRRLRQEQFF,TGTGCCAGCAGTTTATTGGCTAGCAGGAGGCTTCGGCAAGAGCAGTTCTTC
-,few,TRBV6-5,TRBJ2-7,CASSYSLTGSYEQYF,TGTGCCAGCAGTTACTCGTTGACAGGATCCTACGAGCAGTACTTC
-,-,TRBV27,TRBJ2-5,CASSPLGLQETQYF,TGTGCCAGCAGTCCTCTGGGATTACAAGAGACCCAGTACTTC
-,few,TRBV7-9,TRBJ2-5,CASSSLTGTSRETQYF,TGTGCCAGCAGCTCCCTCACCGGGACCTCGAGAGAGACCCAGTACTTC
-,-,TRBV5-6,TRBJ1-1,CASSLRRGMNTEAFF,TGTGCCAGCAGCTTGCGTAGGGGGATGAACACTGAAGCTTTCTTT
-,-,TRBV2,TRBJ2-3,CASSEPGTSLPDTQYF,TGTGCCAGCAGTGAACCTGGGACCTCTCTACCGGATACGCAGTATTTT
TRBD2,many,TRBV5-6,TRBJ2-1,CASSLQRENEQFF,TGTGCCAGCTCCCTTCAGCGGGAGAATGAGCAGTTCTTC
-,-,TRBV28,TRBJ2-5,CASSLLSVQETQYF,TGTGCCAGCAGTTTACTGTCAGTCCAAGAGACCCAGTACTTC
TRBD1,-,TRBV7-9,TRBJ2-2,CASSPRQGGNTGELFF,TGTGCCAGCAGCCCCCGACAGGGGGGAAACACCGGGGAGCTGTTTTTT
TRBD1,-,TRBV18,TRBJ1-1,CASSPGQGVEAFF,TGTGCCAGCTCACCGGGACAGGGAGTTGAAGCTTTCTTT
-,-,TRBV13,TRBJ2-4,CASSPRMYKNIQYF,TGTGCCAGCAGCCCCCGGATGTACAAAAACATTCAGTACTTC
-,many,TRBV20-1,TRBJ1-1,CRVGTSNTEAFF,TGCCGGGTCGGTACCTCGAACACTGAAGCTTTCTTT
TRBD2,-,TRBV9,TRBJ2-1,CASSVDPGLTYNEQFF,TGTGCCAGCAGCGTAGATCCGGGACTAACCTACAATGAGCAGTTCTTC
TRBD2,few,TRBV27,TRBJ2-5,CASSSPLAGGRQETQYF,TGTGCCAGCAGTTCCCCACTAGCGGGAGGGCGCCAAGAGACCCAGTACTTC
TRBD2,few,TRBV11-3,TRBJ2-1,CASKGSGRDNEQFF,TGTGCCAGCAAGGGAAGCGGGAGGGACAATGAGCAGTTCTTC
-,few,TRBV7-2,TRBJ2-5,CASSLVGPETQYF,TGTGCCAGCAGCTTAGTAGGGCCAGAGACCCAGTACTTC
TRBD2,-,TRBV5-1,TRBJ2-3,CASSLERGGSDTQYF,TGCGCCAGCAGCTTGGAGCGGGGGGGTTCAGATACGCAGTATTTT
-,many,TRBV12-3/TRBV12-4,TRBJ2-7,CASRSGVYEQYF,TGTGCCAGCAGATCGGGGGTTTACGAGCAGTACTTC
-,few,TRBV7-2,TRBJ2-3,CASRNRDSTDTQYF,TGTGCCAGCAGGAACAGGGATAGCACAGATACGCAGTATTTT
TRBD2,many,TRBV20-1,TRBJ2-1,CSARERGGRAMKEQFF,TGCAGTGCTAGAGAACGGGGCGGGAGGGCCATGAAGGAGCAGTTCTTC
TRBD1,-,TRBV3-1,TRBJ2-7,CASSRPGQGFREQYF,TGTGCCAGCAGCCGACCGGGACAGGGATTCCGCGAGCAGTACTTC
-,many,TRBV3-1,TRBJ2-3,CASSQDPRQDTQYF,TGTGCCAGCAGCCAAGACCCACGGCAGGATACGCAGTATTTT
TRBD2,-,TRBV12-3/TRBV12-4,TRBJ2-1,CASSRTSGGIYNEQFF,TGTGCCAGCAGTAGAACTAGCGGGGGGATCTACAATGAGCAGTTCTTC
-,many,TRBV29-1,TRBJ2-1,CSVVKNEQFF,TGCAGCGTTGTCAAGAATGAGCAGTTCTTC
TRBD1,-,TRBV19,TRBJ2-7,CASSVGQGFSYEQYF,TGTGCCAGTAGTGTTGGACAGGGCTTCTCCTACGAGCAGTACTTC
-,few,TRBV24-1,TRBJ2-2,CATSVGRITGELFF,TGTGCCACCAGTGTCGGGCGGATCACCGGGGAGCTGTTTTTT
-,-,TRBV5-5,TRBJ2-1,CASSLMGRATYNEQFF,TGTGCCAGCAGCTTGATGGGACGGGCCACCTACAATGAGCAGTTCTTC
-,few,TRBV10-1,TRBJ2-7,CASSESATVYEQYF,TGCGCCAGCAGTGAGTCCGCCACGGTTTACGAGCAGTACTTC
-,-,TRBV14,TRBJ2-2,CASSQVYSANTGELFF,TGTGCCAGCAGCCAAGTGTACAGTGCGAACACCGGGGAGCTGTTTTTT
TRBD1,few,TRBV5-1,TRBJ2-2,CASSPGTGLFGELFF,TGCGCCAGCAGTCCCGGGACAGGGCTCTTCGGGGAGCTGTTTTTT
-,many,TRBV30,TRBJ2-7,CAWSLGSLYEQYF,TGTGCCTGGAGCCTCGGCAGCCTCTACGAGCAGTACTTC
-,-,TRBV7-2,TRBJ2-3,CASSLVGLAEDTQYF,TGTGCCAGCAGCTTAGTGGGACTCGCGGAAGATACGCAGTATTTT
-,-,TRBV7-9,TRBJ2-1,CASSLAGSSEQFF,TGTGCCAGCAGCTTAGCCGGTAGTAGCGAGCAGTTCTTC